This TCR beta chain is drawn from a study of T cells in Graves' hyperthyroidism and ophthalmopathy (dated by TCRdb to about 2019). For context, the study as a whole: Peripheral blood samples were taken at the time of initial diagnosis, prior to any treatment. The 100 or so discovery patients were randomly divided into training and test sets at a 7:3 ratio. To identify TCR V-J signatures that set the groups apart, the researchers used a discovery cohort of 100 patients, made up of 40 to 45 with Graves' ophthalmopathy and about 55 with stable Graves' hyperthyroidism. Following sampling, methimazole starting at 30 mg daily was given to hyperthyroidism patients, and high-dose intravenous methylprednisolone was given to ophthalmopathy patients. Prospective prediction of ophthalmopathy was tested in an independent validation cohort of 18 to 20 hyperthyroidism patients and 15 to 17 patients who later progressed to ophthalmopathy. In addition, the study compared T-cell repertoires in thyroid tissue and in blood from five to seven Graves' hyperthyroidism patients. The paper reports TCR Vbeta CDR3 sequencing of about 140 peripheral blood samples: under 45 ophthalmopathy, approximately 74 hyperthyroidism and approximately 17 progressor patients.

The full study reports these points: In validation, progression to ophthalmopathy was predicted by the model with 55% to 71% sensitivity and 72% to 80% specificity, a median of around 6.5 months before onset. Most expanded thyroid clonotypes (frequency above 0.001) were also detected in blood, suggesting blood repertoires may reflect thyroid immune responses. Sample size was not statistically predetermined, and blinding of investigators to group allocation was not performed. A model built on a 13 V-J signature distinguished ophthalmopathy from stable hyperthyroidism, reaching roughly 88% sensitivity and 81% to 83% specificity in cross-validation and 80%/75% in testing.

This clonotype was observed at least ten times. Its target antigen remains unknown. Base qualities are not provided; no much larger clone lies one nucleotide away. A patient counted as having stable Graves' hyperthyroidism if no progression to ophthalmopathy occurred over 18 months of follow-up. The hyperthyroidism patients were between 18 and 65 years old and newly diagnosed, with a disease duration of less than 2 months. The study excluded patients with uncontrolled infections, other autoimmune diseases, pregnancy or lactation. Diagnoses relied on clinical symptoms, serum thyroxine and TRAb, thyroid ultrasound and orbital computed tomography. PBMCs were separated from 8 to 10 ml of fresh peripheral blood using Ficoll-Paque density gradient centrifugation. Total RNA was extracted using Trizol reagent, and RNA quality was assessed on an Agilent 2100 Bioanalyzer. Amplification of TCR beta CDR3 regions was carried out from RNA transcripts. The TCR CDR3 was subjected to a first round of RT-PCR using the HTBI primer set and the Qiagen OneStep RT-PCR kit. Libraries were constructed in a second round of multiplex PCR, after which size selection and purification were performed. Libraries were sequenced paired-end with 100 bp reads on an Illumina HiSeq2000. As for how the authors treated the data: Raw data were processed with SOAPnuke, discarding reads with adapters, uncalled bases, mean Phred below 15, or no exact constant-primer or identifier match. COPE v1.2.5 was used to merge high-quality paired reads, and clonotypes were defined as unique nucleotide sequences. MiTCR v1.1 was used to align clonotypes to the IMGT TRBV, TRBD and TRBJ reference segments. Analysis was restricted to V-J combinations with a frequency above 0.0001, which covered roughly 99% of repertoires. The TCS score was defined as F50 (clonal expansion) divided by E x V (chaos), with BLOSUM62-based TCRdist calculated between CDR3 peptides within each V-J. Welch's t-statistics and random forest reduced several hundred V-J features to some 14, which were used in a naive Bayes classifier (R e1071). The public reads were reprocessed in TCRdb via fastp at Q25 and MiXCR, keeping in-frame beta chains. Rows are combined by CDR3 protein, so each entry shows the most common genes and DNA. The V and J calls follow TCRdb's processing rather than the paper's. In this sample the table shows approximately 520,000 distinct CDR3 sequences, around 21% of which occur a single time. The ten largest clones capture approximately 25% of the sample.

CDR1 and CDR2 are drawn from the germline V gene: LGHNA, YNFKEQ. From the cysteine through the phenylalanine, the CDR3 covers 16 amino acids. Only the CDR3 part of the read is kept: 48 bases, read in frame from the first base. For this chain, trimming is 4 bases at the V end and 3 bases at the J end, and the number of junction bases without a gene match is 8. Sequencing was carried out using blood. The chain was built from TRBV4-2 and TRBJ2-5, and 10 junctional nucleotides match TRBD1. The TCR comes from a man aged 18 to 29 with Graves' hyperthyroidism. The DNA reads TGTGCCAGCAGCCGGGGAACAGGACAGGGGGAAGAGACCCAGTACTTC. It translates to CASSRGTGQGEETQYF.